This TCR beta chain derives from a study of blood T cell repertoires in COVID-19. Study-wide background: Nucleic acid was either cDNA or gDNA, and it came from T cells, B-cell-depleted T cells, or PBMCs.

This CDR3 spans 15 amino acids. Looked up from germline, CDR1 is SGHAT and CDR2 is FQDESV (reference sequence). After removal of 5 bases from V and 1 base from J, the junction contained 3 bases not matched to a gene. Clones were read by immunoSEQ multiplex PCR, and TCRdb kept only the in-frame ones, dropping some. The sample has 350,000 or so clones; 90% are singletons. The gene calls are TRBV11-1 and TRBJ2-3, with 10 nucleotides matching TRBD1. This receptor was taken from a man younger than 35 with active or convalescent COVID-19. The sequenced material came from peripheral blood. CDR3: CASSRQGAGTDTQYF. The CDR3 DNA is TGTGCCAGCAGCCGACAGGGGGCTGGCACAGATACGCAGTATTTT.